This is a list of T cell receptor beta chains from one sample in a study of blood T cell repertoires in COVID-19. Assay used: immunoSEQ multiplex PCR; TCRdb lists only in-frame clones, some missing. Among 200,000 to 250,000 clones, 84% were seen once, and the ten largest hold just under 20%. The sample taken for sequencing was peripheral blood. These receptors were obtained from a man aged 25 to 40 with active or convalescent COVID-19. Each CDR3 is given with its conserved first and last residue. D genes are given only for firm matches. Not all rows give a size; the values are once, few, many and, for expanded clones, a class.

CASSLGTASYEQYF | TGTGCCAGCAGTCTAGGGACAGCCTCCTACGAGCAGTACTTC | TRBD1 | TRBJ2-7 | . | TRBV27
CASSRGEGRGTDTQYF | TGTGCCAGCAGCCGTGGGGAGGGGCGGGGCACAGATACGCAGTATTTT | TRBD2 | TRBJ2-3 | . | TRBV9
CASSPISGAGELFF | TGTGCCAGCAGCCCAATTTCGGGGGCCGGGGAGCTGTTTTTT | . | TRBJ2-2 | . | TRBV7-7
CASTSSGSGPDTQYF | TGTGCCAGCACCTCTAGCGGTTCCGGACCAGATACGCAGTATTTT | TRBD2 | TRBJ2-3 | once | TRBV6-5
CSASLSLAGGYNEQFF | TGCAGCGCCTCCCTCTCTCTAGCGGGGGGTTACAATGAGCAGTTCTTC | TRBD2 | TRBJ2-1 | . | TRBV29-1
CASSSGIFTDTQYF | TGTGCCAGCAGCTCTGGCATTTTCACAGATACGCAGTATTTT | . | TRBJ2-3 | . | TRBV11-2
CASSDRLAGGFYEQYF | TGCGCCAGCAGTGATAGATTGGCGGGAGGATTCTACGAGCAGTACTTC | TRBD2 | TRBJ2-7 | . | TRBV10-2
CASSVAGTSGTRTDTQYF | TGTGCCAGCAGCGTAGCCGGGACTAGCGGGACGAGAACAGATACGCAGTATTTT | TRBD2 | TRBJ2-3 | . | TRBV9
CASSNGNTGELFF | TGTGCCAGTAGTAACGGGAACACCGGGGAGCTGTTTTTT | . | TRBJ2-2 | . | TRBV19
CATSEPGQGWGEQFF | TGTGCCACCAGTGAGCCCGGACAGGGCTGGGGTGAGCAGTTCTTC | TRBD1 | TRBJ2-1 | . | TRBV24-1
CASSPGQGGTGELFF | TGCGCCAGCAGCCCCGGACAGGGGGGTACCGGGGAGCTGTTTTTT | TRBD1 | TRBJ2-2 | few | TRBV5-1
CASGSGEPNTEAFF | TGTGCTAGTGGTTCGGGGGAGCCAAACACTGAAGCTTTCTTT | . | TRBJ1-1 | few | TRBV12-5
CASSFLADSYNEQFF | TGTGCCAGCAGCTTCTTGGCGGATTCCTACAATGAGCAGTTCTTC | . | TRBJ2-1 | . | TRBV7-2
CASSLGQGIYGYTF | TGCGCCAGCAGCTTGGGACAGGGGATCTATGGCTACACCTTC | TRBD1 | TRBJ1-2 | . | TRBV5-1
CASSLFSRYYEQYF | TGTGCCAGCAGTTTATTTTCCAGATACTACGAGCAGTACTTC | . | TRBJ2-7 | . | TRBV28
CASSIGDSFTNEQFF | TGTGCCAGTAGTATCGGGGACAGCTTTACCAATGAGCAGTTCTTC | TRBD1 | TRBJ2-1 | . | TRBV19
CASSRQGTEAFF | TGTGCCAGCTCACGACAGGGGACTGAAGCTTTCTTT | TRBD1 | TRBJ1-1 | . | TRBV2
CATSDPRDNQPQHF | TGTGCCACCAGTGACCCCCGGGACAATCAGCCCCAGCATTTT | . | TRBJ1-5 | . | TRBV24-1
CATSDSPTHREGYTF | TGTGCCACCAGTGATTCGCCGACCCACCGGGAAGGCTACACCTTC | . | TRBJ1-2 | . | TRBV24-1
CASRPYPSYGELFF | TGTGCCAGCAGACCGTACCCTAGTTACGGGGAGCTGTTTTTT | . | TRBJ2-2 | . | TRBV6-5
CASSYQSADTQYF | TGTGCCAGCAGCTACCAAAGCGCAGATACGCAGTATTTT | . | TRBJ2-3 | . | TRBV11-3
CASSLTSGGTYEQYF | TGCGCCAGCAGCCTAACTAGCGGGGGTACCTACGAGCAGTACTTC | TRBD2 | TRBJ2-7 | . | TRBV4-3
CASSLAVATYGYTF | TGTGCCAGCAGCTTAGCGGTGGCCACCTATGGCTACACCTTC | . | TRBJ1-2 | . | TRBV7-2
CAIRVTGGHGYTF | TGTGCCATCAGGGTAACAGGGGGCCATGGCTACACCTTC | TRBD1 | TRBJ1-2 | . | TRBV10-3
CASSVSGPPYEQYF | TGTGCCAGCAGTGTGAGCGGGCCACCCTACGAGCAGTACTTC | . | TRBJ2-7 | . | TRBV27
CASSQGGGENGYTF | TGTGCCAGCAGCCAAGGGGGCGGAGAAAATGGCTACACCTTC | . | TRBJ1-2 | . | TRBV3-1/TRBV3-2
CASRGQGYEQYF | TGCGCCAGCAGGGGACAGGGTTACGAGCAGTACTTC | TRBD1 | TRBJ2-7 | . | TRBV5-1
CASSGSSGAQGVQETQYF | TGTGCCAGCAGTGGGTCTAGCGGGGCTCAGGGGGTCCAAGAGACCCAGTACTTC | TRBD2 | TRBJ2-5 | . | TRBV6-1
CASSLAPGSGNTIYF | TGCGCCAGCAGCTTGGCTCCCGGGTCTGGAAACACCATATATTTT | . | TRBJ1-3 | once | TRBV5-1
CASSLVGLGGTDTQYF | TGTGCCAGCAGCTTAGTGGGCTTGGGCGGCACAGATACGCAGTATTTT | . | TRBJ2-3 | once | TRBV7-9
CASSLRPSGNTIYF | TGTGCCAGCAGCTTGCGCCCCTCTGGAAACACCATATATTTT | . | TRBJ1-3 | . | TRBV7-2
CASSLWGGGAGANVLTF | TGTGCCAGCAGTTTATGGGGCGGAGGGGCTGGGGCCAACGTCCTGACTTTC | . | TRBJ2-6 | . | TRBV27
CASNDRAAGELFF | TGCGCCAGCAACGACAGGGCAGCCGGGGAGCTGTTTTTT | TRBD1 | TRBJ2-2 | . | TRBV10-1
CASSLVPFAQHF | TGTGCCAGCAGCTTAGTTCCGTTTGCCCAGCATTTT | . | TRBJ1-5 | . | TRBV7-2
CASSQAGTGGFDEQFF | TGTGCCAGCAGCCAAGCCGGGACAGGGGGTTTCGATGAGCAGTTCTTC | TRBD1 | TRBJ2-1 | . | TRBV3-1/TRBV3-2
CASSYYSGAGNTIYF | TGTGCCAGCAGTTACTATTCGGGGGCTGGAAACACCATATATTTT | . | TRBJ1-3 | . | TRBV6-5
CASSVGGQGEAFF | TGTGCCAGCAGCGTAGGGGGACAGGGGGAAGCTTTCTTT | TRBD1 | TRBJ1-1 | . | TRBV9